This paragraph covers one TCR beta chain sequence. No antigen is known for it. Researchers amplified the TCR beta CDR3 regions from RNA transcripts. Primed by the HTBI set, a first-round RT-PCR was run on the TCR CDR3. Via MiXCR, TCRdb re-called the multiplex PCR reads, giving one row per CDR3 protein. The sample shows roughly 700,000 distinct CDR3 sequences, roughly a third of them seen only once. This entry belongs to a study of T cells in Graves' hyperthyroidism and ophthalmopathy. Study conclusions and caveats: Appearing also in blood were most of the thyroid clonotypes expanded above 0.001.

This CDR3 spans 14 amino acids. Trimming took off 0 bases at V and 5 bases at J, with 10 bases between the two ends. Germline CDR1 and CDR2: SGHTA and FQGNSA. Sequencing used blood. The sequence came from a woman aged 40 to 55 with Graves' hyperthyroidism. The V and J genes are TRBV7-2 and TRBJ1-1; D is perhaps TRBD1 (6 bases). DNA of the CDR3: TGTGCCAGCAGCTTAGCGGCAGGGGTTACTGAAGCTTTCTTT. It yields the protein CASSLAAGVTEAFF.